These 9 T cell receptor beta chains share one sample of origin, sequenced in a study of beta chain features in type 1 diabetes (dated by TCRdb to the late 2010s). Here is what the overall study found, with its caveats: Type 1 diabetes patients showed a moderate but significant shortening of TCRB CDR3 length in all four CD4+ subsets.

Receptor amplification or capture employed the immunoSEQ multiplex PCR assay. All of the isolated RNA was reverse transcribed with the High Capacity cDNA Reverse Transcription Kit, so expressed TCRB transcripts were sequenced. Drawn from immuneACCESS, this table holds only the in-frame rearrangements with V and J called that TCRdb kept. Clones are partly lost; checked studies trace under half to an unresolved V gene and leave the rest unexplained. The table for this sample lists under 300,000 clones; over 11% of them were counted only once. Approximately 0.018% of the sample comes from the top ten. No antigen has been identified for these receptors. Sequencing was done on a sample of naive CD4+ T cells from blood. The sample's cell subset or site label is to be understood as: true naive CD4+ T cells. The receptors shown here come from a man between 25 and 39 years old with type 1 diabetes.

This clone was seen a handful of times. The chain employs TRBV5-4 and TRBJ2-5, with 12 bases fitting TRBD2. The CDR3 loop spans 15 amino acids. V lost 0 bases, J lost 5 bases, and 2 bases stayed unmatched. Germline values: CDR1 SGHNT, CDR2 YYREEE (reference sequence). The chain's CDR3 is CASSLGGLAGETQYF. The DNA for the CDR3 is TGTGCCAGCAGCTTGGGGGGACTAGCGGGTGAGACCCAGTACTTC.

This clone has a handful of counts. The V call is TRBV18, the J call TRBJ2-7; 10 nucleotides line up with TRBD2. J was trimmed by 0 bases and V by 3 bases; bases with no gene match: 2. This CDR3 region has 15 residues. Germline V gene lookup returns CDR1 KGHSH and CDR2 LQKENI. CDR3 region: CASSPSSGSSYEQYF. The CDR3, as DNA: TGTGCCAGCTCACCTTCTAGCGGGAGCTCCTACGAGCAGTACTTC. Full variable domain (rest looked up from reference TRBV18 and TRBJ2-7): NAGVMQNPRHLVRRRGQEARLRCSPMKGHSHVYWYRQLPEEGLKFMVYLQKENIIDESGMPKERFSAEFPKEGPSILRIQQVVRGDSAAYFCASSPSSGSSYEQYFGPGTRLTVT.

As regards this clone: At the DNA level, this CDR3 is encoded by other sequences in the same sample as well. The chain joins TRBV6-1 to TRBJ2-3, with D unresolved. Germline lookup yields CDR1 MNHNS and CDR2 SASEGT. This CDR3 has 14 amino acids. V lost 5 bases and J 2 bases, leaving 11 bases between the germline ends. This CDR3 is CASSSGGDTDTQYF. Here the CDR3 DNA reads TGTGCCAGCAGTAGTGGCGGCGACACAGATACGCAGTATTTT.

This clone has just a few counts. DNA of the CDR3: TGTGCCTGGAGCCTAACTGGACTAGGGGAGCTGTTTTTT. Its translation: CAWSLTGLGELFF. The chain couples TRBV30 to TRBJ2-2; D possibly corresponds to TRBD2 (6 bases). This CDR3 spans 13 amino acids. Germline loops: CDR1 GTSNPN, CDR2 SVGIG (reference sequence). V lost 3 bases, J lost 8 bases, and 13 bases lay in between. Full variable domain (outside the CDR3, taken from reference TRBV30 and TRBJ2-2): SQTIHQWPATLVQPVGSPLSLECTVEGTSNPNLYWYRQAAGRGLQLLFYSVGIGQISSEVPQNLSASRPQDRQFILSSKKLLLSDSGFYLCAWSLTGLGELFFGEGSRLTVL.

V and J are TRBV15 and TRBJ1-1; D might be TRBD1 (6 bases). V shed 0 bases and J shed 5 bases, with 19 bases lying between them. The CDR3 contains 17 residues. In germline, CDR1 is LNHNV, CDR2 YYDKDF (reference sequence). The CDR3, as DNA: TGTGCCACCAGCAGAGAAACAAACAGGGATTTCAGGACTGAAGCTTTCTTT. Translated: CATSRETNRDFRTEAFF.

The CDR3 DNA reads TGCAGCGCACATAAGGGGGCCAATGAGCAGTTCTTC. Residues: CSAHKGANEQFF. The chain employs TRBV29-1 and TRBJ2-1, with 7 bases that match TRBD1. Germline values: CDR1 SQVTM, CDR2 ANQGSEA. The CDR3 is made up of 12 amino acids. The J segment lost 6 bases and the V segment lost 7 bases, leaving 6 bases of the junction unmatched.

In this sample, this clone turned up a few times. The chain uses TRBV30 and TRBJ2-5; unclear D gene. The CDR3 length is 11 residues. The germline gives CDR1 GTSNPN, CDR2 SVGIG (reference sequence). The V and J ends lost 3 bases and 10 bases respectively, with 12 bases between them. The CDR3 region has the DNA TGTGCCTGGAGGGGTGAGAGGAGCCAGTACTTC. This encodes CAWRGERSQYF.

The chain links TRBV11-2 to TRBJ1-2; D is uncertain. The germline V gene encodes CDR1 SGHAT and CDR2 FQNNGV. V was clipped by 5 bases and J by 5 bases, with 9 bases between them. The CDR3 extends over 12 amino acids. CDR3 in DNA: TGTGCCAGCAGCAGCCGAGCGTATGGCTACACCTTC. Translation: CASSSRAYGYTF.

J is TRBJ2-1 and V is TRBV9; the D gene is possibly TRBD1 (7 bases). From germline, CDR1 is SGDLS and CDR2 YYNGEE. This CDR3 comprises 14 residues. Trimming pared 4 bases from V and 9 bases from J, leaving 17 bases between. CDR3 in amino acids: CASSPGDSGAEQFF. DNA for the CDR3: TGTGCCAGCAGCCCGGGGGACAGTGGCGCTGAGCAGTTCTTC.